This T cell receptor (beta chain) was captured by sequencing in a study of post-analysis software for immune sequencing data. Study-wide results and limits: Four to six TRBV segments were more frequent in patients than controls; TRBV5-6, TRBV5-1 and TRBV20-1 belonged to this group.

The length of the CDR3 is 16 residues. V lost 5 bases, J lost 3 bases, and 11 bases stayed unmatched. Looked up from germline, CDR1 is PRHDT and CDR2 is FYEKMQ (reference sequence). Presence of unique molecular identifiers characterized the TCR beta cDNA libraries. Via MiXCR, TCRdb re-called the PCR reads, giving one row per CDR3 protein. The sample gives about 770,000 distinct CDR3 sequences, under 60% of which show up once; 4.9% is in the top ten. This clonotype was seen a few times. What it recognizes is unknown. This sequence was found in a girl between 10 and 17 years old with multiple sclerosis. Source material: blood. This chain uses TRBV13 with TRBJ2-7; the match to TRBD2 covers 9 bases. This CDR3 reads CASSQDSGRRYYEQYF. The CDR3, as DNA: TGTGCCAGCAGCCAGGATAGCGGGAGAAGGTACTACGAGCAGTACTTC.